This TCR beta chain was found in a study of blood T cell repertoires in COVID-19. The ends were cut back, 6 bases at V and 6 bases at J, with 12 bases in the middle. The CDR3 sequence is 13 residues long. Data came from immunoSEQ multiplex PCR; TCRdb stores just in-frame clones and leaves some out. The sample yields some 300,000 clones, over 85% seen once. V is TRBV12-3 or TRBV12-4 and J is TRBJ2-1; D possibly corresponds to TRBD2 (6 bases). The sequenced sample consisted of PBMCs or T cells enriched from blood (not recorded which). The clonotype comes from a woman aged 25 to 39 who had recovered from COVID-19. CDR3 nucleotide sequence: TGTGCCAGCAGCTACGGAGGGCCCAATGAGCAGTTCTTC. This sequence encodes CASSYGGPNEQFF.